The 10 T cell receptor beta chains presented below share a single source sample, sequenced in a study of cytomegalovirus exposure and HLA in healthy donors. The PCR had 60 Vbeta and 13 Jbeta primers. The assay was immunoSEQ multiplex PCR, and TCRdb's table has in-frame clones only and misses some. Here the sample spans approximately 160,000 clones, roughly 72% being singletons. The sequenced material came from PBMCs. These receptors all stem from a woman in her forties in good health and CMV-seronegative.

This clone was found a few times. The V call is TRBV2, the J call TRBJ2-1; 14 bases line up with TRBD2. V shed 1 base and J 12 bases; nucleotides not matched to a gene: 5. The CDR3 sequence is 15 residues long. Germline CDR1 and CDR2: SNHLY and FYNNEI. The CDR3, as DNA: TGTGCCAGCAGTGAAGTGGGACTAGCGGGAGTCCGGCAGTTCTTC. Translating gives CASSEVGLAGVRQFF.

V and J are TRBV28 and TRBJ1-1; 10 bases fit TRBD1. CDR1 is MDHEN and CDR2 is SYDVKM in the germline V gene. J lost 0 bases, V lost 4 bases, and 5 bases had no gene match. The CDR3 contains 16 residues. The CDR3 spells CASSWPTGGLNTEAFF. The CDR3 DNA reads TGTGCCAGCAGTTGGCCGACAGGGGGCTTGAACACTGAAGCTTTCTTT.

This chain uses TRBV6-1 with TRBJ2-5, with D uncertain. V lost 3 bases to trimming and J lost 2 bases, with 7 bases between them. This CDR3 comprises 13 residues. In germline, CDR1 is MNHNS, CDR2 SASEGT. Written as DNA, the CDR3 is TGTGCCAGCAGTGACGGGTTTCAAGAGACCCAGTACTTC. Protein: CASSDGFQETQYF.

The chain recombines TRBV11-2 with TRBJ1-1; D gene ambiguous. CDR3 length equals 13 residues. V shed 3 bases and J shed 10 bases, with 15 bases lying between them. CDR1 is SGHAT, CDR2 FQNNGV, per germline. DNA for the CDR3: TGTGCCAGCAGCTTCTCTCCCGAGTACGGAGCTTTCTTT. It specifies CASSFSPEYGAFF.

V is TRBV6-5 and J is TRBJ1-1; 10 bases fit TRBD1. Germline assignment: CDR1 MNHEY and CDR2 SVGAGI. The CDR3 consists of 14 residues. The trim removed 6 bases at V and 3 bases at J, leaving 4 bases unmatched. The CDR3 loop is CASSLDRGDTEAFF. The CDR3 DNA reads TGTGCCAGCAGCTTGGACAGGGGGGACACTGAAGCTTTCTTT.

This clone appeared once. The chain employs TRBV5-8 and TRBJ2-5, with D maybe TRBD1 (6 bases). Germline CDR1 SGHTS, CDR2 YDEGEE. V lost 2 bases and J lost 5, with 19 bases in between. The CDR3 is 16 amino acids. The CDR3 DNA reads TGTGCCAGCAGCTTTGGACAGACACCTTTGGGGGAGACCCAGTACTTC. The encoded protein is CASSFGQTPLGETQYF.

V usage is TRBV27 and J usage is TRBJ2-1; TRBD2 matches at 7 bases. Germline values: CDR1 MNHEY, CDR2 SMNVEV (reference sequence). Trimming removed 6 bases from V and 12 bases from J; junction bases left unmatched: 8. The CDR3 has 12 residues. This chain's CDR3 is CASSLGLGGQFF. The CDR3 nucleotides are TGTGCCAGCAGCCTAGGACTAGGAGGGCAGTTCTTC.

There are a few counts of this clone. This chain links TRBV6-5 with TRBJ2-2; no reliable D call. CDR1 MNHEY and CDR2 SVGAGI come from the germline V gene. V was clipped by 6 bases and J by 1 base, with 9 bases between them. There are 14 residues in the CDR3. CDR3 sequence: CASSSVLNTGELFF. CDR3 sequence (DNA): TGTGCCAGCAGCTCCGTTTTGAACACCGGGGAGCTGTTTTTT.

This clone was seen a few times. This sequence joins TRBV28 and TRBJ2-2, with no clear D. Trimming removed 3 bases at V and 1 base at J, with 12 bases between. Germline CDR1 and CDR2: MDHEN and SYDVKM. The CDR3 sequence is 16 residues long. The CDR3 region is CASSLMGRLNTGELFF. CDR3 coding DNA: TGTGCCAGCAGTTTGATGGGCAGGTTGAACACCGGGGAGCTGTTTTTT.

V usage is TRBV27 and J usage is TRBJ1-5, with D perhaps matching TRBD1 (5 bases). The CDR3 runs 18 residues. Trimming took 4 bases from V and 2 from J, leaving 21 bases between them. From germline, CDR1 is MNHEY and CDR2 SMNVEV (reference sequence). The DNA of the CDR3 is TGTGCCAGCAGTTCCCGGGGGACTTGGCAGGAGGGCAATCAGCCCCAGCATTTT. Protein sequence: CASSSRGTWQEGNQPQHF.